These T cell receptor beta chains were read from a single sample in a study of Ad26.COV2.S vaccination and SARS-CoV-2 variants. The table came from immunoSEQ multiplex PCR; TCRdb's copy has only in-frame clones and leaves some out. The repertoire has 300,000 to 400,000 clones, approximately 85% of them found once; the top ten carry around 3.3%. Source: peripheral blood, taken in a trial of Ad26.COV2.S vaccine versus placebo. The receptors shown here come from a person between 18 and 65 years old who received the Ad26.COV2.S COVID-19 vaccine or a placebo. The CDR3 runs from the conserved cysteine through the conserved F or W. The order of the fields is V gene, J gene, D gene, clone size, CDR3 DNA, CDR3 protein. D genes are given only for firm matches. Not all rows give a size; the values are once, few, many and, for expanded clones, a class.

TRBV2	TRBJ2-7	TRBD1	NA	TGTGCCAGCAGTACGAGGACAGGGGGGACCTACGAGCAGTACTTC	CASSTRTGGTYEQYF
TRBV4-1	TRBJ2-2	TRBD2	NA	TGCGCCAGCAGCCCTCCTCCGGTAGCGGGAGGTACGGCCGGGGAGCTGTTTTTT	CASSPPPVAGGTAGELFF
TRBV10-3	TRBJ1-2	NA	NA	TGTGCCATCAGTGACCCTCCAAGAGCCTATGGCTACACCTTC	CAISDPPRAYGYTF
TRBV7-2	TRBJ1-1	NA	once	TGTGCCAGCAGCTTGGGACAAATGAACACTGAAGCTTTCTTT	CASSLGQMNTEAFF
TRBV15	TRBJ2-4	NA	NA	TGTGCCACCAGCAGAGATCGGGGAGTAGCCAAAAACATTCAGTACTTC	CATSRDRGVAKNIQYF
TRBV4-3	TRBJ2-1	NA	NA	TGCGCCAGCAGCCAAGATCGAGGAGGTTCCTACAATGAGCAGTTCTTC	CASSQDRGGSYNEQFF
TRBV9	TRBJ1-6	NA	once	TGTGCCAGCAGCGTAGATGGGGACGGCACTAGTTGGGGGAATTCACCCCTCCACTTT	CASSVDGDGTSWGNSPLHF
TRBV5-6	TRBJ1-5	NA	NA	TGTGCCAGCGCCCGTAGGGGTGGCAATCAGCCCCAGCATTTT	CASARRGGNQPQHF
TRBV11-2	TRBJ2-5	NA	NA	TGTGCCAGCAGCTTAATGGGGGGCCAACAAGGAGAGACCCAGTACTTC	CASSLMGGQQGETQYF
TRBV10-2	TRBJ2-1	NA	once	TGCGCCAGCAGTCAACCGGGACTGAGCTCCTACAATGAGCAGTTCTTC	CASSQPGLSSYNEQFF
TRBV3-1/TRBV3-2	TRBJ1-1	NA	NA	TGTGCCAGCAGCCAACGGGGGCTTAAGGCTGAAGCTTTCTTT	CASSQRGLKAEAFF
TRBV7-2	TRBJ2-3	TRBD2	NA	TGTGCCAGCAGCTTCGGACTAGCGGGAGGAGATACGCAGTATTTT	CASSFGLAGGDTQYF
TRBV10-3	TRBJ2-3	NA	NA	TGTGCCATGCAGAGCACAGATACGCAGTATTTT	CAMQSTDTQYF
TRBV5-5	TRBJ2-7	NA	once	TGTGCCAGCAGCTTCGACAGGCCGGGATACGAGCAGTACTTC	CASSFDRPGYEQYF
TRBV18	TRBJ1-2	NA	NA	TGTGCCAGCTCATCTACCACGACGGGGGTAGGGTATGGCTACACCTTC	CASSSTTTGVGYGYTF
TRBV14	TRBJ2-7	NA	once	TGTGCCAGCAGCCAAGATATCGGTTACGAGCAGTACTTC	CASSQDIGYEQYF
TRBV6-5	TRBJ2-1	NA	NA	TGTGCCAGCAAGGTACAGGCTCGGAATGAGCAGTTCTTC	CASKVQARNEQFF
TRBV14	TRBJ2-7	TRBD1	NA	TGTGCCAGCAGCCGTTACGCGGGACAGGGAACCTACGAGCAGTACTTC	CASSRYAGQGTYEQYF
TRBV5-8	TRBJ1-1	NA	once	TGTGCCAGCAGCCTTGAGAAGAGCCGAATGAACACTGAAGCTTTCTTT	CASSLEKSRMNTEAFF
TRBV7-9	TRBJ2-7	TRBD2	NA	TGTGCCAGCAGCTTACTAGCGGGGTCTTACGAGCAGTACTTC	CASSLLAGSYEQYF
TRBV4-1	TRBJ1-1	NA	NA	TGCGCCAGCAGCCAAGAGCGTTCCGGGCTTACTGAAGCTTTCTTT	CASSQERSGLTEAFF
TRBV9	TRBJ2-3	NA	NA	TGTGCCAGCAGCAGGAGGGCCGGGACAGATACGCAGTATTTT	CASSRRAGTDTQYF
TRBV3-1/TRBV3-2	TRBJ2-3	TRBD2	NA	TGTGCCAGCACCCGGGATTCCTCTAGCGGGAGGGTCCCAGATACGCAGTATTTT	CASTRDSSSGRVPDTQYF
TRBV27	TRBJ1-6	NA	NA	TGTGCCAGCAGCCTTCCCGGGACTTATTCACCCCTCCACTTT	CASSLPGTYSPLHF
TRBV25-1	TRBJ2-6	NA	NA	TGTGCCAGCAACCCGGCTGGGGCCAACGTCCTGACTTTC	CASNPAGANVLTF
TRBV3-1/TRBV3-2	TRBJ2-7	NA	NA	TGTGCCAGCAGCCACCTAGCAGGGTCCTACGAGCAGTACTTC	CASSHLAGSYEQYF
TRBV9	TRBJ2-7	TRBD1	NA	TGTGCCAGCAGCGCGGGACAGAATTACGAGCAGTACTTC	CASSAGQNYEQYF
TRBV13	TRBJ2-7	NA	many	TGTGCCAGCAGCTCAGCGCCGGCCGAGCAGTACTTC	CASSSAPAEQYF
TRBV24-1	TRBJ2-2	TRBD1	NA	TGTGCCACCAGTGATACCGGGACAGGGAGAGTCACCGGGGAGCTGTTTTTT	CATSDTGTGRVTGELFF
TRBV2	TRBJ2-3	NA	NA	TGTGCCAGCAGTGAAAGCCAGGGCACAGATACGCAGTATTTT	CASSESQGTDTQYF
TRBV5-1	TRBJ2-5	NA	NA	TGCGCCAGCAGCAACCCCTCTAGCGCGCAAGAGACCCAGTACTTC	CASSNPSSAQETQYF
TRBV10-3	TRBJ1-4	NA	NA	TGTGCCATCAGTGAGTCCACAGGGCTAGATGAAAAACTGTTTTTT	CAISESTGLDEKLFF
TRBV7-2	TRBJ1-1	NA	NA	TGTGCCAGCAGCTTCCAACAACTGAACACTGAAGCTTTCTTT	CASSFQQLNTEAFF
TRBV10-1	TRBJ2-1	NA	NA	TGCGCCAGCAGTGAGGGACCGTACAATGAGCAGTTCTTC	CASSEGPYNEQFF
TRBV18	TRBJ2-1	TRBD1	NA	TGTGCCAGCTCATCACGACAGGGGGAAGCGTACAATGAGCAGTTCTTC	CASSSRQGEAYNEQFF